The 16 T cell receptor beta chains in this list originate from one sample, sequenced in a study of T cell changes during pregnancy in multiple sclerosis. Produced via immunoSEQ multiplex PCR; TCRdb's table is partial and in-frame only. The table records 45,000 to 50,000 clones, around 92% of them present only once. This specimen consisted of CD8+ T cells from peripheral blood mononuclear cells, obtained after pregnancy. Source of these receptors: a female donor with multiple sclerosis, enrolled in a pregnancy study.

This rearrangement joins TRBV27 to TRBJ1-1, with D uncertain. The CDR3 totals 14 residues. The V gene lost 1 base and the J gene lost 5 bases, with 11 bases spanning the gap. The germline gives CDR1 MNHEY, CDR2 SMNVEV (reference sequence). CDR3 amino acids: CASSLFPGVTEAFF. For the CDR3, the DNA is TGTGCCAGCAGTTTATTTCCTGGAGTGACTGAAGCTTTCTTT.

This rearrangement joins TRBV7-9 to TRBJ1-4, with a tentative D call TRBD1 (5 bases). The V gene's germline CDR1 is SEHNR and CDR2 FQNEAQ (reference sequence). V was clipped by 5 bases and J by 3 bases, with 13 bases between them. The length of the CDR3 is 15 residues. CDR3 amino acids: CASSLQDSPNEKLFF. The CDR3 DNA sequence: TGTGCCAGCAGCCTCCAAGACAGTCCTAATGAAAAACTGTTTTTT.

CDR3 sequence reads: CASSLGSTDTQYF. In nucleotides, the CDR3 is TGTGCCAGCAGTCTAGGTAGCACAGATACGCAGTATTTT. The chain uses TRBV27 and TRBJ2-3; unclear D gene. V was pared by 5 bases and J by 0 bases, with 6 bases between. CDR1 and CDR2 (germline): MNHEY, SMNVEV (reference sequence). This CDR3 has 13 amino acids.

CDR3 amino acids: CASSELSTDTQYF. The CDR3 region has the DNA TGTGCCAGCAGTGAACTGAGCACAGATACGCAGTATTTT. The V call is TRBV25-1, the J call TRBJ2-3; D is unclear. Germline CDR1 MGHDK, CDR2 SYGVNS. V lost 2 bases and J lost 0, with 3 bases in between. This CDR3 is built from 13 residues.

The rearrangement joins TRBV4-3 to TRBJ2-7; 8 nucleotides agree with TRBD1. The CDR3 consists of 18 residues. Trimming at V came to 4 bases and at J to 5 bases, leaving 19 bases not matched to a gene. The germline V gene encodes CDR1 LGHNA and CDR2 YSLEER. This CDR3 is CASSRIVALTGVGNEQYF. The CDR3 DNA sequence: TGCGCCAGCAGCCGAATAGTTGCCCTGACAGGGGTCGGTAACGAGCAGTACTTC.

The genes are TRBV7-9 and TRBJ2-5; no definite D call. Germline V gives CDR1 SEHNR, CDR2 FQNEAQ (reference sequence). This CDR3 has 13 residues. The V end was cut by 2 bases, the J end by 4 bases, with 8 bases between. CDR3 protein: CASSLFPGETQYF. DNA for the CDR3: TGTGCCAGCAGCTTATTTCCAGGAGAGACCCAGTACTTC.

The chain is built from TRBV5-5 and TRBJ1-5; no reliable D call. Germline V gene sequence: CDR1 SGHKS, CDR2 YYEKEE (reference sequence). The CDR3 contains 17 residues. V was pared by 0 bases and J by 8 bases, with 21 bases between. Here the CDR3 DNA reads TGTGCCAGCAGCTTGGGTGGCCGGCGGATATCCATGGAGCCCCAGCATTTT. Protein: CASSLGGRRISMEPQHF. Full variable domain (missing parts from reference TRBV5-5 and TRBJ1-5): DAGVTQSPTHLIKTRGQQVTLRCSPISGHKSVSWYQQVLGQGPQFIFQYYEKEERGRGNFPDRFSARQFPNYSSELNVNALLLGDSALYLCASSLGGRRISMEPQHFGDGTRLSIL.

The V call is TRBV7-6, the J call TRBJ1-1, with 8 bases aligning to TRBD1. The ends lost 5 bases at V and 3 bases at J; junction bases unmatched: 11. The CDR3 covers 16 residues. Germline V CDR1 and CDR2: SGHVS, FNYEAQ. The CDR3 loop reads CASSHLQTGEDTEAFF. In nucleotides, the CDR3 is TGTGCCAGCAGCCACCTTCAGACAGGGGAGGACACTGAAGCTTTCTTT.

The chain couples TRBV5-4 to TRBJ2-2; 11 positions agree with TRBD2. Per germline, CDR1 SGHNT and CDR2 YYREEE (reference sequence). Unmatched junction bases numbered 4, after V lost 5 bases and J lost 7 bases. CDR3 length: 14 amino acids. CDR3 loop: CASRLGTSGGELFF. DNA of the CDR3: TGTGCCAGCAGACTGGGGACTAGCGGCGGGGAGCTGTTTTTT. Combining the CDR3 with reference TRBV5-4 and TRBJ2-2 gives the whole variable domain ETGVTQSPTHLIKTRGQQVTLRCSSQSGHNTVSWYQQALGQGPQFIFQYYREEENGRGNFPPRFSGLQFPNYSSELNVNALELDDSALYLCASRLGTSGGELFFGEGSRLTVL.

The sample holds one count of this clone. V and J are TRBV9 and TRBJ2-7; the match to TRBD1 covers 7 bases. There are 16 residues in the CDR3. V shed 3 bases and J 3 bases; nucleotides not matched to a gene: 12. CDR1 is SGDLS, CDR2 YYNGEE, per germline. The CDR3 nucleotides read TGTGCCAGCAGCGCGCGAGGGACAGACCTTTACTACGAGCAGTACTTC. This translates into CASSARGTDLYYEQYF.

The V gene is TRBV10-3, the J gene TRBJ1-1; TRBD1 matches at 7 bases. Germline V lookup: CDR1 ENHRY, CDR2 SYGVKD. The V gene end was trimmed by 4 bases and the J gene end by 0 bases; junction bases not matched to a gene: 2. The CDR3 spans 14 residues. CDR3 in amino acids: CAISGDSLNTEAFF. CDR3 nucleotides: TGTGCCATCAGTGGGGACAGCCTGAACACTGAAGCTTTCTTT.

This rearrangement joins TRBV7-8 to TRBJ2-3; D is undetermined. Germline CDR1 SGHVS, CDR2 FQNEAQ. The CDR3 sequence is 14 residues long. The V and J ends lost 5 bases and 2 bases respectively, with 11 bases between them. The CDR3 loop reads CASSHFAATDTQYF. The CDR3 coding sequence is TGTGCCAGCAGCCACTTTGCCGCCACAGATACGCAGTATTTT.

As DNA, the CDR3 is TGTGCCAGCAGCCCTGGAGGGGTAGGGCCCTATAATTCACCCCTCCACTTT. It translates to CASSPGGVGPYNSPLHF. The chain joins TRBV7-6 to TRBJ1-6, with D possibly TRBD1 on 5 matching bases. The CDR3 extends over 17 amino acids. V lost 5 bases and J 2 bases, leaving 16 bases between the germline ends. Germline V gene data show CDR1 as SGHVS and CDR2 as FNYEAQ.

J is TRBJ2-7 and V is TRBV7-3; 8 bases line up with TRBD2. The ends lost 5 bases at V and 0 bases at J; junction bases unmatched: 0. CDR3 length: 13 residues. CDR1 is SGHTA and CDR2 is FQGTGA in the germline V gene. CDR3: CASSAGGSYEQYF. The DNA of the CDR3 is TGTGCCAGCAGCGCGGGGGGCTCCTACGAGCAGTACTTC.

The chain joins TRBV11-1 to TRBJ2-1; D is possibly TRBD2 (6 bases). The CDR3 runs to 17 residues. From germline, CDR1 is SGHAT and CDR2 FQDESV (reference sequence). With 2 bases removed from V and 7 bases from J, the gap between germline ends came to 21 bases. The CDR3 reads CASSLFLGGPRRNEQFF. In nucleotides, the CDR3 is TGTGCCAGCAGCTTATTTCTCGGGGGACCCCGTCGGAATGAGCAGTTCTTC.

The CDR3 region is CASSLGGAGGYEQYF. CDR3 coding DNA: TGTGCCAGCAGCCTCGGGGGAGCGGGAGGTTACGAGCAGTACTTC. The rearrangement links TRBV5-6 to TRBJ2-7, with 9 bases lining up with TRBD2. The CDR3 sequence is 15 residues long. Unmatched junction bases numbered 9, after V lost 4 bases and J lost 4 bases. Germline V gene sequence: CDR1 SGHDT, CDR2 YYEEEE.